This T cell receptor (beta chain) was identified during a study of neoadjuvant nivolumab and ipilimumab in lung cancer. Study observations and caveats: TCR receptors were sequenced in few samples.

Profiling relied on immunoSEQ multiplex PCR, and the TCRdb table lists in-frame clones only, not all of them. Altogether 24,000 or so clones are present, over 80% being singletons, with the ten largest covering approximately 6.6%. In the case of this clone: Its target is unknown.

The sample consisted of peripheral blood, taken before neoadjuvant nivolumab, alone or with ipilimumab. The receptor's source is an adult with non-small cell lung cancer.

CDR3 amino acids: CASSEAQGGLETQYF. DNA of the CDR3: TGTGCCAGCAGTGAAGCACAGGGAGGGTTAGAGACCCAGTACTTC. The chain joins TRBV6-1 to TRBJ2-5, with D perhaps matching TRBD2 (7 bases). Germline V gene data show CDR1 as MNHNS and CDR2 as SASEGT. Trimming stripped 0 bases from V and 4 bases from J, with 12 bases between. The CDR3 has 15 amino acids.